This TCR beta chain was retrieved from a study of shared clonotypes between healthy human individuals. Turning to the study itself: The study enrolled a couple of women and three men aged 18 to 49. CD4 naive cells filled three plates per donor, CD4 memory three, CD8 naive two and CD8 memory one. The study's findings and limits: Generation probabilities of non-shared clonotypes were lower (relative to those shared by all four donors).

A note on this clone: Its antigen is currently unknown. Its ends do not fully match the called genes, so a read error is possible.

The repertoire was sequenced with immunoSEQ multiplex PCR; TCRdb's copy has only in-frame clones and lacks some. The data show nearly 1,000,000 clones, approximately 80% seen once. This CDR3 comprises 14 residues. From germline, CDR1 is SGHTA and CDR2 FQGNSA. None of the donors, who were healthy HIV-negative adults, had recently had acute infections or vaccinations. The chain employs TRBV7-2 and TRBJ2-1; 8 bases map to TRBD1. The TCR was taken from a man aged 18 to 35 in good health. Sequenced input: memory CD4+ T cells sorted from blood. The sample's subset: CD45RA-negative fraction. The CDR3: CASTLGDRYNEQFF. CDR3 nucleotides: TGTGCCAGCACCTTAGGGGACAGGTACAATGAGCAGTTCTTC.